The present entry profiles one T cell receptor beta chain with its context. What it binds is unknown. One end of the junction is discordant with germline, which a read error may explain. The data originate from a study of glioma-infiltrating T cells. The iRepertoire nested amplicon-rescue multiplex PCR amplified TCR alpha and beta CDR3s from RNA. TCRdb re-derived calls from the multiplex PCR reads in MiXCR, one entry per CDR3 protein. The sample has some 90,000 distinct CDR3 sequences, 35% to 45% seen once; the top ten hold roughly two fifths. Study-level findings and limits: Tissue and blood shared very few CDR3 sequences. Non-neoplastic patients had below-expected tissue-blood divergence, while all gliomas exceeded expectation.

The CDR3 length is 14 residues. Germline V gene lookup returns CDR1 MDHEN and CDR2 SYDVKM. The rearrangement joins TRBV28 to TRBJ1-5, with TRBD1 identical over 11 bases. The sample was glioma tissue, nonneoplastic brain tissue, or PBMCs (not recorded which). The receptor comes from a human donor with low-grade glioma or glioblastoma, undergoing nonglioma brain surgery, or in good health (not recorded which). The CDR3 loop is CASSWTGGNQPQHF. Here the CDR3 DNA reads TGTGCCAGCAGCTGGACAGGGGGCAATCAACCCCAGCATTTT.